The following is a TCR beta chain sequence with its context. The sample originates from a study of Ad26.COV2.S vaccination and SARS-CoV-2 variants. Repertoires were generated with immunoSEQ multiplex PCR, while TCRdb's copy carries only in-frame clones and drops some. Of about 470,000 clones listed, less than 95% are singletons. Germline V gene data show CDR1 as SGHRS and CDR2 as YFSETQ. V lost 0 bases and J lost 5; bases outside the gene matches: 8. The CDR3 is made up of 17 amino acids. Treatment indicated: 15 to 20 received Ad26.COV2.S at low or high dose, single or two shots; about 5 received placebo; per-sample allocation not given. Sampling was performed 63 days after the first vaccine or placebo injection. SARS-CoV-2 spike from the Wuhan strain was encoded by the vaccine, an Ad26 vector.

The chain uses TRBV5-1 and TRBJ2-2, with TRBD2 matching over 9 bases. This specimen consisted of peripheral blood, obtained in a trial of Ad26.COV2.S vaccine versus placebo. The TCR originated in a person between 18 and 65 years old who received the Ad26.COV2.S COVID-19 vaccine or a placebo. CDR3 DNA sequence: TGCGCCAGCAGCTTGGAGCCTAGCGGGACCCAAACCGGGGAGCTGTTTTTT. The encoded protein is CASSLEPSGTQTGELFF. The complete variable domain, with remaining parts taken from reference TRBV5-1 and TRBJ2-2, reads KAGVTQTPRYLIKTRGQQVTLSCSPISGHRSVSWYQQTPGQGLQFLFEYFSETQRNKGNFPGRFSGRQFSNSRSEMNVSTLELGDSALYLCASSLEPSGTQTGELFFGEGSRLTVL.